The 27 T cell receptor beta chains listed next were all sequenced from one sample in a study of long-term antiretroviral therapy in people with HIV. Investigators performed immunoSEQ version v3.0 at survey level. TCRdb's table, derived via immunoSEQ multiplex PCR, lists solely in-frame clones and lacks some. The data show more than 25,000 clones, roughly 87% seen once. The sequenced sample was unsorted PBMCs, obtained 2 years after starting antiretroviral therapy. The receptors here all came from a man aged 45 to 65 with HIV.

The chain is built from TRBV5-8 and TRBJ2-3; D ambiguous. V was shortened by 2 bases and J by 2 bases, with 15 bases between the two germline ends. CDR1 SGHTS and CDR2 YDEGEE come from the germline V gene. The CDR3 is made up of 16 amino acids. The CDR3 sequence: CASSLGRSLDTDTQYF. In DNA, the CDR3 is TGTGCCAGCAGCTTAGGGCGCTCTTTGGACACAGATACGCAGTATTTT.

This sequence joins TRBV27 and TRBJ2-5; D gene unclear. The CDR3 sequence is 13 residues long. V was cut by 3 bases and J by 1 base, with 6 bases left in between. Germline-derived CDR1 and CDR2 are MNHEY and SMNVEV (reference sequence). In DNA, the CDR3 is TGTGCCAGCAGTTTGGCGAGCCAAGAGACCCAGTACTTC. This encodes CASSLASQETQYF.

The genes are TRBV28 and TRBJ1-3, with unresolved D. The length of the CDR3 is 14 residues. The germline V gene has CDR1 MDHEN and CDR2 SYDVKM. V lost 6 bases to trimming and J lost 0 bases, with 9 bases between them. CDR3 region: CASRRAISGNTIYF. In DNA, the CDR3 is TGTGCCAGCAGGAGAGCCATCTCTGGAAACACCATATATTTT.

The chain recombines TRBV28 with TRBJ1-2, with D possibly TRBD1 on 6 matching bases. CDR1 and CDR2 from the germline V gene are MDHEN and SYDVKM. The CDR3 has 13 amino acids. Trimming left V 3 bases short and J 2 bases short, with 7 bases between. The CDR3 DNA sequence: TGTGCCAGCAGTTTCCAGGGGAACTATGGCTACACCTTC. This translates into CASSFQGNYGYTF.

In DNA, the CDR3 is TGTGCCAGTAGTACTGCGACAGGGAATAGCAATCAGCCCCAGCATTTT. Its translation is CASSTATGNSNQPQHF. The chain recombines TRBV19 with TRBJ1-5, with 7 bases matching TRBD1. V dropped 4 bases and J dropped 0; count of bases not matched to a gene: 6. Looked up from germline, CDR1 is LNHDA and CDR2 is SQIVND (reference sequence). The CDR3 spans 16 residues.

The chain employs TRBV7-2 and TRBJ1-2; 7 bases fit TRBD1. Per germline, CDR1 SGHTA and CDR2 FQGNSA. V trimming: 5 bases; J trimming: 2 bases; junction bases outside the gene matches: 2. The CDR3 sequence is 13 residues long. CDR3 sequence reads: CASSGTANYGYTF. The DNA for the CDR3 is TGTGCCAGCAGCGGGACAGCCAACTATGGCTACACCTTC.

The CDR3 region is CASQGDSNTGELFF. The CDR3 DNA reads TGTGCCAGTCAGGGGGACTCGAACACCGGGGAGCTGTTTTTT. This rearrangement joins TRBV19 to TRBJ2-2; D perhaps matches TRBD1 (7 bases). CDR1 LNHDA and CDR2 SQIVND come from the germline V gene (reference sequence). The CDR3 has 14 residues. Trimming pared 8 bases from V and 0 bases from J, leaving 10 bases between.

V usage is TRBV4-3 and J usage is TRBJ1-1; D uncertain. The germline gives CDR1 LGHNA, CDR2 YSLEER. The ends were cut back, 0 bases at V and 4 bases at J, with 6 bases in the middle. CDR3 length: 13 residues. Written as DNA, the CDR3 is TGCGCCAGCAGCCAAGAATCTGCCACTGAAGCTTTCTTT. It encodes CASSQESATEAFF.

This clone was recorded once. The genes are TRBV7-3 and TRBJ1-6, with TRBD1 as a possible D gene (6 bases). V lost 5 bases to trimming and J lost 7 bases, with 21 bases between them. There are 17 residues in the CDR3. Germline V gene data show CDR1 as SGHTA and CDR2 as FQGTGA. The CDR3 coding sequence is TGTGCCAGCAGCCACCCGTTTAGGGGGGCGGGAAATTCACCCCTCCACTTT. Translation gives CASSHPFRGAGNSPLHF.

The chain recombines TRBV6-1 with TRBJ1-1; a weak D match, TRBD1 (5 bases). The CDR3 consists of 14 residues. Germline CDR1 and CDR2: MNHNS and SASEGT. Trimming removed 5 bases at V and 6 bases at J, with 16 bases between. The chain's CDR3 is CASSLRGVQAEAFF. The CDR3 bases are TGTGCCAGCAGTTTAAGGGGCGTTCAAGCTGAAGCTTTCTTT.

This sequence joins TRBV5-4 and TRBJ1-1, with TRBD1 as a possible D gene (6 bases). This CDR3 region has 13 residues. Germline CDR1 is SGHNT and CDR2 is YYREEE (reference sequence). Trimming took 2 bases from V and 10 from J, leaving 15 bases between them. The CDR3 DNA reads TGTGCCAGCAGCTTAGGGGGGGCTGTCGGAGCTTTCTTT. As protein: CASSLGGAVGAFF.

This chain connects TRBV7-9 to TRBJ2-3; TRBD2 might be the D (7 bases). This CDR3 is 15 amino acids long. The germline gives CDR1 SEHNR, CDR2 FQNEAQ (reference sequence). The V and J ends lost 5 bases and 2 bases respectively, with 14 bases between them. The CDR3 sequence: CASSRKGGDTDTQYF. The CDR3 DNA sequence: TGTGCCAGCAGCAGGAAGGGGGGGGACACAGATACGCAGTATTTT.

The V and J genes are TRBV2 and TRBJ1-4; weak D call: TRBD1 (6 bases). V gave up 7 bases and J gave up 0 bases, with 9 bases separating them. The CDR3 contains 14 residues. Germline V gene lookup returns CDR1 SNHLY and CDR2 FYNNEI. CDR3 coding DNA: TGTGCCAGCATGAGGACAGCAACTAATGAAAAACTGTTTTTT. Encoded protein: CASMRTATNEKLFF.

This sequence joins TRBV5-4 and TRBJ2-7; D is perhaps TRBD1 or TRBD2 (5 bases each). The CDR3 is made up of 16 amino acids. In germline, CDR1 is SGHNT, CDR2 YYREEE (reference sequence). V dropped 0 bases and J dropped 2 bases, with 15 bases sitting between them. For the CDR3, the DNA is TGTGCCAGCAGCTTGGGGTGGGTGGGGGACCCCTACGAGCAGTACTTC. It translates to CASSLGWVGDPYEQYF.

The gene calls are TRBV2 and TRBJ1-2; D unresolved. Trimming took off 5 bases at V and 8 bases at J, with 12 bases between the two ends. The CDR3 length is 12 residues. The V gene's germline CDR1 is SNHLY and CDR2 FYNNEI. The CDR3: CASSQRVGGYTF. The CDR3 DNA reads TGTGCCAGCAGTCAGAGGGTGGGCGGCTACACCTTC.

The DNA for the CDR3 is TGCAGCGTTAGAACAGGGGGCCCAGATACGCAGTATTTT. This sequence encodes CSVRTGGPDTQYF. The chain joins TRBV29-1 to TRBJ2-3; TRBD1 agrees at 9 bases. Germline V CDR1 and CDR2: SQVTM, ANQGSEA. This CDR3 spans 13 amino acids. V lost 5 bases, J lost 4 bases, and 4 bases stayed unmatched.

This clone was observed once. The rearrangement joins TRBV6-5 to TRBJ1-4, with 8 bases matching TRBD1. Per the germline V gene, CDR1 is MNHEY and CDR2 is SVGAGI. With 6 bases clipped from V and 0 bases from J, the junction kept 3 bases outside the gene matches. This CDR3 spans 15 amino acids. Written as DNA, the CDR3 is TGTGCCAGCAGAGGACAGGGTGCAACTAATGAAAAACTGTTTTTT. This sequence encodes CASRGQGATNEKLFF.

This sequence joins TRBV7-9 and TRBJ2-2; D tentatively reads TRBD1 or TRBD2 (6 bases each). Germline CDR1 is SEHNR and CDR2 is FQNEAQ (reference sequence). The CDR3 runs 15 residues. V was clipped by 2 bases and J by 5 bases, with 12 bases between them. The CDR3 nucleotides are TGTGCCAGCAGCTTAAGATGGGGGGCAACCGGGGAGCTGTTTTTT. This gives the protein CASSLRWGATGELFF.

The CDR3 DNA reads as TGCGCCAGCAGCCCCCCCGAGCGGGGGGTCTCCTACGAGCAGTACTTC. Its protein product is CASSPPERGVSYEQYF. The chain carries TRBV5-1 and TRBJ2-7; TRBD2 agrees at 9 bases. The CDR3 runs to 16 residues. The germline gives CDR1 SGHRS, CDR2 YFSETQ. V gave up 4 bases and J gave up 0 bases; unmatched junction bases: 8.

This chain connects TRBV7-9 to TRBJ2-3, with D maybe TRBD2 (6 bases). The V end lost 3 bases, the J end lost 6 bases, and 10 bases lay between the germline ends. CDR1 and CDR2 (germline): SEHNR, FQNEAQ (reference sequence). CDR3 length: 13 residues. The CDR3 DNA follows: TGTGCCAGCAGCTTCGGACGGGGGGATACGCAGTATTTT. It specifies CASSFGRGDTQYF.

The rearrangement uses TRBV27 and TRBJ1-1; 10 nucleotides align to TRBD1. Germline V gene sequence: CDR1 MNHEY, CDR2 SMNVEV (reference sequence). The ends lost 7 bases at V and 5 bases at J; junction bases unmatched: 13. This CDR3 comprises 16 residues. CDR3 sequence reads: CASKDQLRDRGTEAFF. The DNA for the CDR3 is TGTGCCAGCAAAGACCAACTCCGGGACAGGGGTACTGAAGCTTTCTTT.

The rearrangement uses TRBV9 and TRBJ2-7, with D unclear. The CDR3 covers 13 residues. Per germline, CDR1 SGDLS and CDR2 YYNGEE. Trimming pared 0 bases from V and 1 base from J, leaving 5 bases between. Here the CDR3 reads CASSVGHSYEQYF. The CDR3, as DNA: TGTGCCAGCAGCGTAGGGCATTCCTACGAGCAGTACTTC.

The gene calls are TRBV6-1 and TRBJ1-1; a weak D match, TRBD1 (6 bases). The germline V gene has CDR1 MNHNS and CDR2 SASEGT. The CDR3 totals 13 residues. The V end lost 7 bases, the J end lost 6 bases, and 15 bases lay between the germline ends. The CDR3 region has the DNA TGTGCCAGCAAATGGGGAGGGGGGGCTGAAGCTTTCTTT. It specifies CASKWGGGAEAFF.

V is TRBV4-1 and J is TRBJ2-7; 9 nucleotides line up with TRBD1. The CDR3 has 16 amino acids. Unmatched junction bases numbered 6, after V lost 3 bases and J lost 0 bases. Germline values: CDR1 MGHRA, CDR2 YSYEKL. The CDR3 DNA follows: TGCGCCAGCAGCCAGGGGGACAGGGCTAACTCCTACGAGCAGTACTTC. Its protein product is CASSQGDRANSYEQYF.

The DNA for the CDR3 is TGTGCCAGCAGCTTGGATCAGAACACTGAAGCTTTCTTT. This sequence encodes CASSLDQNTEAFF. The rearrangement links TRBV7-2 to TRBJ1-1; D gene uncertain. The V and J ends lost 3 bases and 1 base respectively, with 6 bases between them. CDR1 is SGHTA, CDR2 FQGNSA, per germline. The CDR3 sequence is 13 residues long.

This clone occurred a few times. The chain combines TRBV19 with TRBJ1-5; D unclear. The CDR3 loop spans 15 amino acids. The germline CDR1 and CDR2 sequences are LNHDA and SQIVND (reference sequence). Trimming cost V 4 bases and J 0 bases, with 10 bases left between them. DNA of the CDR3: TGTGCCAGTAGTACGGACGCCTATAGCAATCAGCCCCAGCATTTT. Its translation: CASSTDAYSNQPQHF. Complete variable domain (other parts from reference TRBV19 and TRBJ1-5): DGGITQSPKYLFRKEGQNVTLSCEQNLNHDAMYWYRQDPGQGLRLIYYSQIVNDFQKGDIAEGYSVSREKKESFPLTVTSAQKNPTAFYLCASSTDAYSNQPQHFGDGTRLSIL.

This chain joins TRBV5-1 and TRBJ1-2; the D gene is possibly TRBD1 (6 bases). V dropped 2 bases and J dropped 2 bases, with 10 bases sitting between them. The CDR3 is 14 amino acids. Germline V CDR1 and CDR2: SGHRS, YFSETQ. CDR3 in DNA: TGCGCCAGCAGCTTAGGGGGGCCCAACTATGGCTACACCTTC. Protein: CASSLGGPNYGYTF. Combining the CDR3 with reference TRBV5-1 and TRBJ1-2 gives the whole variable domain KAGVTQTPRYLIKTRGQQVTLSCSPISGHRSVSWYQQTPGQGLQFLFEYFSETQRNKGNFPGRFSGRQFSNSRSEMNVSTLELGDSALYLCASSLGGPNYGYTFGSGTRLTVV.